This is a list of T cell receptor beta chains from one sample in a study of T cell responses to AZD1222 COVID-19 vaccine. The data were produced by immunoSEQ multiplex PCR, yet TCRdb's version contains in-frame clones alone and is incomplete. The sample records more than 95,000 clones, over 70% being singletons. Sample: peripheral blood, taken on day 0 of AZD1222 vaccination. The receptors derive from an adult in good health. Both conserved end residues are part of each CDR3. A D gene is named only where the DNA matches it firmly. The size of a clone is reported for some rows only, either as once, few or many, or as a class for expanded clones.

clone_size | j_call | d_call | cdr3_length | v_call | cdr3_nt | cdr3_aa
. | TRBJ1-2 | . | 12 | TRBV19 | TGTGCCAGTACGGGGGGACTATACGGCTACACCTTC | CASTGGLYGYTF
. | TRBJ1-5 | . | 15 | TRBV6-2/TRBV6-3 | TGTGCCAGCAGTTTTGGAGGTCGGGGCAATCAGCCCCAGCATTTT | CASSFGGRGNQPQHF
few | TRBJ2-2 | TRBD2 | 15 | TRBV7-8 | TGTGCCAGCAGCATGGGACTAGCGGGAGCCGGGGAGCTGTTTTTT | CASSMGLAGAGELFF
. | TRBJ2-7 | . | 11 | TRBV10-3 | TGTGCCACGACGACAGCTTACGAGCAGTACTTC | CATTTAYEQYF
. | TRBJ1-3 | . | 14 | TRBV7-2 | TGTGCCAGCAGCTTAGGGGGGTCTGGAAACACCATATATTTT | CASSLGGSGNTIYF
. | TRBJ1-5 | . | 16 | TRBV19 | TGTGCCAGTAGTATAGCAAAGGGGGGGGCCTATCAGCCCCAGCATTTT | CASSIAKGGAYQPQHF
. | TRBJ1-2 | . | 17 | TRBV7-2 | TGTGCCAGCAGCTTAGGAACTGGGTTTTCGCGACTAAATGGCTACACCTTC | CASSLGTGFSRLNGYTF
. | TRBJ2-3 | TRBD2 | 15 | TRBV10-3 | TGTGCCATCAGTGATTCTACTAGCGGGAGGGATACGCAGTATTTT | CAISDSTSGRDTQYF
. | TRBJ1-1 | . | 14 | TRBV5-1 | TGCGCCAGCAGCTTGGGTGGGGGGAACACTGAAGCTTTCTTT | CASSLGGGNTEAFF
. | TRBJ2-1 | . | 17 | TRBV6-6 | TGTGCCAGCAGTCCCGATTACTCCACCGGCCCTACCAATGAGCAGTTCTTC | CASSPDYSTGPTNEQFF
. | TRBJ1-4 | . | 15 | TRBV2 | TGTGCCAGTAAACCCCATGCGGGGGGCAATGAAAAACTGTTTTTT | CASKPHAGGNEKLFF
. | TRBJ2-3 | TRBD2 | 16 | TRBV28 | TGTGCCAGCAGTCCCTTAGCGGGGGGCTCTAGGGATACGCAGTATTTT | CASSPLAGGSRDTQYF
. | TRBJ1-1 | . | 15 | TRBV2 | TGTGCCAGCAGTGGGGGGGTTACTGATGTGACTGAAGCTTTCTTT | CASSGGVTDVTEAFF
. | TRBJ2-5 | . | 14 | TRBV7-2 | TGTGCCAGCAGCTTGACAGGGAGGAAGGAGACCCAGTACTTC | CASSLTGRKETQYF
. | TRBJ2-1 | . | 17 | TRBV4-2 | TGTGCCAGCAGCCAAGATTTTGCAGATATCTCCTACAATGAGCAGTTCTTC | CASSQDFADISYNEQFF
. | TRBJ1-4 | TRBD1 | 15 | TRBV5-1 | TGCGCCAGCAGCTGGCTGGGACAGGTTAATGAAAAACTGTTTTTT | CASSWLGQVNEKLFF
. | TRBJ2-7 | . | 16 | TRBV4-3 | TGCGCCAGCAGCCAAGATTTAGGGGGGGGCTCCTACGAGCAGTACTTC | CASSQDLGGGSYEQYF
. | TRBJ2-3 | . | 16 | TRBV5-1 | TGCGCCAGCAGCTTAACCGGGACCGCGAGCACAGATACGCAGTATTTT | CASSLTGTASTDTQYF
. | TRBJ2-6 | . | 14 | TRBV7-2 | TGTGCCAGCGCGATACGGTCTGGGGCCAACGTCCTGACTTTC | CASAIRSGANVLTF
. | TRBJ1-2 | TRBD1 | 17 | TRBV9 | TGTGCCAGCAGCCCACCCCCAGGGGGCAGCTTTAACTATGGCTACACCTTC | CASSPPPGGSFNYGYTF
once | TRBJ1-5 | TRBD1 | 14 | TRBV28 | TGTGCCAGCAGCAGGACAGGGGGAGATCAGCCCCAGCATTTT | CASSRTGGDQPQHF
. | TRBJ2-1 | . | 16 | TRBV6-2/TRBV6-3 | TGTGCCAGCAACCCCACAGGGAAATGGGGCTACAATGAGCAGTTCTTC | CASNPTGKWGYNEQFF
. | TRBJ1-4 | . | 15 | TRBV7-2 | TGTGCCAGCAGCCCGAACGGTGCAACTAATGAAAAACTGTTTTTT | CASSPNGATNEKLFF
. | TRBJ1-1 | . | 16 | TRBV27 | TGTGCCAGCAGTCGTAGAAGGGTGGAGCTGAACACTGAAGCTTTCTTT | CASSRRRVELNTEAFF
few | TRBJ2-2 | . | 15 | TRBV7-7 | TGTGCCAGCAGCCAGGTTCCAGGGAACACCGGGGAGCTGTTTTTT | CASSQVPGNTGELFF
once | TRBJ2-5 | . | 16 | TRBV4-2 | TGTGCCAGCAGCCAAGTGAGTAGCGGCACACAAGAGACCCAGTACTTC | CASSQVSSGTQETQYF
. | TRBJ1-5 | TRBD1 | 15 | TRBV7-2 | TGTGCCAGCAGCACTGACAGGGGTTGGAATCAGCCCCAGCATTTT | CASSTDRGWNQPQHF
. | TRBJ2-2 | . | 12 | TRBV24-1 | TGTGCCACCAGAGTAGCCACCGGGGAGCTGTTTTTT | CATRVATGELFF
. | TRBJ1-3 | . | 11 | TRBV28 | TGTGCCAGCCGGACTGGAAACACCATATATTTT | CASRTGNTIYF
few | TRBJ1-6 | . | 14 | TRBV6-5 | TGTGCCAGCAGTTCCGGGCCCTATAATTCACCCCTCCACTTT | CASSSGPYNSPLHF
. | TRBJ1-1 | . | 13 | TRBV2 | TGTGCCAGCAGGAAAGAGTTGAACACTGAAGCTTTCTTT | CASRKELNTEAFF
. | TRBJ2-7 | TRBD1 | 12 | TRBV6-5 | TGTGCCAGCAGGACAGGGGGCTACGAGCAGTACTTC | CASRTGGYEQYF
. | TRBJ2-5 | TRBD2 | 15 | TRBV7-2 | TGTGCCAGCAGCTTAGGCCGGGGGGGACAAGAGACCCAGTACTTC | CASSLGRGGQETQYF
. | TRBJ1-4 | . | 15 | TRBV28 | TGTGCCAGCAATGAAGGATCTGCAACTAATGAAAAACTGTTTTTT | CASNEGSATNEKLFF
. | TRBJ1-5 | TRBD1 | 17 | TRBV27 | TGTGCCAGCAGTTCCCCGGGACAGGGGGGAACCGGTCAGCCCCAGCATTTT | CASSSPGQGGTGQPQHF
once | TRBJ2-1 | TRBD2 | 17 | TRBV11-2 | TGTGCCAGCAGCTCCCGACTAGCGGGAGGGCCGAGGAATGAGCAGTTCTTC | CASSSRLAGGPRNEQFF
. | TRBJ2-1 | TRBD2 | 20 | TRBV4-2 | TGTGCCAGCAGCCAAGAGTCCCCGACTAGCGGGAGGGCCGGACCGAATGAGCAGTTCTTC | CASSQESPTSGRAGPNEQFF
. | TRBJ2-4 | TRBD2 | 15 | TRBV7-9 | TGTGCCAGCAGCTTAGTAGCGGGAGGCTTAAACATTCAGTACTTC | CASSLVAGGLNIQYF